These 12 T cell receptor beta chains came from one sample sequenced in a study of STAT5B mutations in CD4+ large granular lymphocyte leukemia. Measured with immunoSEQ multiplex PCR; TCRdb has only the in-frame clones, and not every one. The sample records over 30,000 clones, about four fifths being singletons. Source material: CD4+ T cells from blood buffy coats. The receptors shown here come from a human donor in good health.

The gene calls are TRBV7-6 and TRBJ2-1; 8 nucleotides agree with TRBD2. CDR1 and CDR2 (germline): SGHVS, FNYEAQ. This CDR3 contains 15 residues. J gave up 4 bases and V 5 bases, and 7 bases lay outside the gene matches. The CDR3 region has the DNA TGTGCCAGCAGCAAGGCACTAGCGGCGTACAATGAGCAGTTCTTC. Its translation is CASSKALAAYNEQFF.

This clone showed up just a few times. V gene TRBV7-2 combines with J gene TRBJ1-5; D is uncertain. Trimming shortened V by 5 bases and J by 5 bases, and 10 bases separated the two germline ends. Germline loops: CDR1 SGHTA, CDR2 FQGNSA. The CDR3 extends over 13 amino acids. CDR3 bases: TGTGCCAGCAGCAGCTCAATGGATCAGCCCCAGCATTTT. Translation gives CASSSSMDQPQHF.

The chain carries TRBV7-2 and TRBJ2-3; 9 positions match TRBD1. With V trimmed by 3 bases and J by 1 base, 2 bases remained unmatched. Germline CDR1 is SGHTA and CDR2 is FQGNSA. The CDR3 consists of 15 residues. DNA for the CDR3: TGTGCCAGCAGCTTTAGGACAGGGGGCACAGATACGCAGTATTTT. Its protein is CASSFRTGGTDTQYF. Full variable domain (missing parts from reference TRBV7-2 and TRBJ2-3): GAGVSQSPSNKVTEKGKDVELRCDPISGHTALYWYRQSLGQGLEFLIYFQGNSAPDKSGLPSDRFSAERTGGSVSTLTIQRTQQEDSAVYLCASSFRTGGTDTQYFGPGTRLTVL.

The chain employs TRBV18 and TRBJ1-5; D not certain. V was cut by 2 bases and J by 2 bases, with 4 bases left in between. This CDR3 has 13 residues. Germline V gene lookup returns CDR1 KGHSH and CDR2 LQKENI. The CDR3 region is CASSPSGNQPQHF. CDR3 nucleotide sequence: TGTGCCAGCTCACCATCTGGCAATCAGCCCCAGCATTTT.

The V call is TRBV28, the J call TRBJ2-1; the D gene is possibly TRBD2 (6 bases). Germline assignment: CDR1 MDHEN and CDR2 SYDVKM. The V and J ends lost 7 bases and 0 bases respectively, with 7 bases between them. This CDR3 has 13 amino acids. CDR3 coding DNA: TGTGCCAGCACCGGGAGCTCCTACAATGAGCAGTTCTTC. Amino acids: CASTGSSYNEQFF. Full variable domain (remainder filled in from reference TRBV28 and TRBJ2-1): DVKVTQSSRYLVKRTGEKVFLECVQDMDHENMFWYRQDPGLGLRLIYFSYDVKMKEKGDIPEGYSVSREKKERFSLILESASTNQTSMYLCASTGSSYNEQFFGPGTRLTVL.

CDR3 bases: TGTGCCAGCTCAGGGGGACAGGGGCTCTACGAGCAGTACTTC. Protein: CASSGGQGLYEQYF. The V and J genes are TRBV18 and TRBJ2-7; 10 bases fit TRBD1. This CDR3 has 14 residues. V lost 5 bases to trimming and J lost 3 bases; unmatched junction nucleotides: 4. CDR1 and CDR2 (germline): KGHSH, LQKENI. The whole variable domain, filled in from reference TRBV18 and TRBJ2-7, reads NAGVMQNPRHLVRRRGQEARLRCSPMKGHSHVYWYRQLPEEGLKFMVYLQKENIIDESGMPKERFSAEFPKEGPSILRIQQVVRGDSAAYFCASSGGQGLYEQYFGPGTRLTVT.

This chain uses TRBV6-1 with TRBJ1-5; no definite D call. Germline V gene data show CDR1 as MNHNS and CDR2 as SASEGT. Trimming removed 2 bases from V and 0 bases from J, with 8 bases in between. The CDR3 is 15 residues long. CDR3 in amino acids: CASSELVFSNQPQHF. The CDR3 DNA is TGTGCCAGCAGTGAACTGGTGTTTAGCAATCAGCCCCAGCATTTT.

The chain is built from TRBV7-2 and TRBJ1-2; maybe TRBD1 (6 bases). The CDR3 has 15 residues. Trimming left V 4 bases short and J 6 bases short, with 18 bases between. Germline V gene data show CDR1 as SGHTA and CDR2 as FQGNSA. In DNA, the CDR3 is TGTGCCAGCAGCTCGAAAGACAGGTTTTTCGATGGCTACACCTTC. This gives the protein CASSSKDRFFDGYTF.

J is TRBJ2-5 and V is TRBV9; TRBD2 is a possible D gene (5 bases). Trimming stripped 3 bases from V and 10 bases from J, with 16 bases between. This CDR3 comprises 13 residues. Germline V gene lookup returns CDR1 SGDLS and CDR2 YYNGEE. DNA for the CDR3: TGTGCCAGCAGCGCCGGACTTGCGGAGGACCAGTACTTC. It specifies CASSAGLAEDQYF.

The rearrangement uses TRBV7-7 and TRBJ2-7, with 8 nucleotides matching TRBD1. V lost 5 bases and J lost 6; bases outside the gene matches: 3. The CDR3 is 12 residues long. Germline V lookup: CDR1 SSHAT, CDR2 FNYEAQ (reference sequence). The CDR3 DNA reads TGTGCCAGCAGCAACGACAGGGGCGAGCAGTACTTC. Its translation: CASSNDRGEQYF. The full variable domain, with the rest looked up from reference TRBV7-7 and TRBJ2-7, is GAGVSQSPRYKVTKRGQDVTLRCDPISSHATLYWYQQALGQGPEFLTYFNYEAQPDKSGLPSDRFSAERPEGSISTLTIQRTEQRDSAMYRCASSNDRGEQYFGPGTRLTVT.

The CDR3 DNA reads TGCGCCAGCAGCCAAGACCAACTTTCGGGGGGCAATGAGCAGTTCTTC. Its protein is CASSQDQLSGGNEQFF. The J gene is TRBJ2-1, the V gene TRBV4-3, with 7 bases aligning to TRBD2. V dropped 0 bases and J dropped 6; count of bases not matched to a gene: 8. The germline V gene has CDR1 LGHNA and CDR2 YSLEER. This CDR3 region has 16 residues.

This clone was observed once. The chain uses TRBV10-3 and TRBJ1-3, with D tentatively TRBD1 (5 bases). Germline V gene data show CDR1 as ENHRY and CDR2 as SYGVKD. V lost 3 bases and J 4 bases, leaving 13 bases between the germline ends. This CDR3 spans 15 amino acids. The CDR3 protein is CAISEVQARGNTIYF. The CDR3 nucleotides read TGTGCCATCAGTGAAGTACAGGCGAGGGGAAACACCATATATTTT.